The present T cell receptor beta chain was sequenced within a study of T cell responses to AZD1222 COVID-19 vaccine. Sequencing was performed with immunoSEQ multiplex PCR; in TCRdb, only in-frame clones are kept and a portion is missing. Here the sample spans around 110,000 clones, roughly nine tenths being singletons. This CDR3 has 14 amino acids. The ends were cut back, 8 bases at V and 4 bases at J, with 18 bases in the middle. Germline V gene sequence: CDR1 MNHEY, CDR2 SMNVEV (reference sequence). Study-level results: There were repertoire samples only from the period after the peak T cell response. Nearly half of spike-specific TCRs reportedly target unmutated variant regions.

This clone was seen a few times. Its antigen is not known. The rearrangement joins TRBV27 to TRBJ2-7; a weak D match, TRBD1 (6 bases). The sequencing here drew on peripheral blood, taken on day 0 of AZD1222 vaccination. The TCR comes from an adult in good health. In nucleotides, the CDR3 is TGTGCCAGCGCTGCCCGGGGACACCATTACGAGCAGTACTTC. Protein sequence: CASAARGHHYEQYF.